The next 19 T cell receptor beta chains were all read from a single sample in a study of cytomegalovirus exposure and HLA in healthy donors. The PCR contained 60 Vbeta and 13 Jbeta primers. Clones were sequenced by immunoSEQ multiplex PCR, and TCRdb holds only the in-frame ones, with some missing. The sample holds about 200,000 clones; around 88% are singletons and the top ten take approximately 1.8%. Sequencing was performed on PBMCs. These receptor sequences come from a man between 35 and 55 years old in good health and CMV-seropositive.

The CDR3 sequence: CASSRGVAKNIQYF. CDR3 coding DNA: TGTGCCAGTAGTCGGGGGGTTGCCAAAAACATTCAGTACTTC. The chain uses TRBV19 and TRBJ2-4; 7 bases map to TRBD2. The V gene's germline CDR1 is LNHDA and CDR2 SQIVND (reference sequence). The CDR3 runs 14 residues. Unmatched junction bases numbered 2, after V lost 5 bases and J lost 1 base.

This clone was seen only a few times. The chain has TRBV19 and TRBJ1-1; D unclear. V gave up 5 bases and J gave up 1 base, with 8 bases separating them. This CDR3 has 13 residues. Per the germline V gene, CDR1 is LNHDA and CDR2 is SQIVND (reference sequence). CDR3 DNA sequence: TGTGCCAGTAGTGAGCTGAGGAACACTGAAGCTTTCTTT. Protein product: CASSELRNTEAFF.

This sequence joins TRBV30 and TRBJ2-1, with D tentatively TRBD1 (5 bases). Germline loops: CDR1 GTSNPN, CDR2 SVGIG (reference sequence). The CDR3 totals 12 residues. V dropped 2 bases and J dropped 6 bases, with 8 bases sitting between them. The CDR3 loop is CAWSRRGNEQFF. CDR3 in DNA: TGTGCCTGGAGTCGTAGGGGCAATGAGCAGTTCTTC.

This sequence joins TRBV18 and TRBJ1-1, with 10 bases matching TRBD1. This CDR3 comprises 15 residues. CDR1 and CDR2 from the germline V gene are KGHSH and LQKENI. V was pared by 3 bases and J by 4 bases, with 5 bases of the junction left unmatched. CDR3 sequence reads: CASSPPGQGSTEAFF. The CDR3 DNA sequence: TGTGCCAGCTCACCGCCGGGACAGGGGAGCACTGAAGCTTTCTTT.

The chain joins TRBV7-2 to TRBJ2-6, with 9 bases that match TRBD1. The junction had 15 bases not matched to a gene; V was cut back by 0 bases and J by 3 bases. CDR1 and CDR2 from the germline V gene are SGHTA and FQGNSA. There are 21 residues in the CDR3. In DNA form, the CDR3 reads TGTGCCAGCAGCTTAGCGCGAAGAAGACAGGGGGAAAATGGTGGGGCCAACGTCCTGACTTTC. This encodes CASSLARRRQGENGGANVLTF.

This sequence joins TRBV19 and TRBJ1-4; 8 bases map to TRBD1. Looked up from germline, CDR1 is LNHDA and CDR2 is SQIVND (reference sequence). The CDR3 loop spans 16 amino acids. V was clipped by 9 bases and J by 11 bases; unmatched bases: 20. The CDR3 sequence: CASQFIGQGSKKKLFF. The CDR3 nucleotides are TGTGCCAGCCAATTTATAGGACAGGGAAGCAAAAAGAAACTGTTTTTT. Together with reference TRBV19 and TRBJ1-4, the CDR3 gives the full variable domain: DGGITQSPKYLFRKEGQNVTLSCEQNLNHDAMYWYRQDPGQGLRLIYYSQIVNDFQKGDIAEGYSVSREKKESFPLTVTSAQKNPTAFYLCASQFIGQGSKKKLFFGSGTQLSVL.

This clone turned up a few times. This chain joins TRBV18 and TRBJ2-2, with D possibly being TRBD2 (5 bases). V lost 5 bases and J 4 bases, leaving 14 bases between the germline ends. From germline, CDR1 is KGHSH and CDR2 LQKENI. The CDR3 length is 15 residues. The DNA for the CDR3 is TGTGCCAGCTCATACGACCAGGCGGGCACCGGGGAGCTGTTTTTT. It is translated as CASSYDQAGTGELFF. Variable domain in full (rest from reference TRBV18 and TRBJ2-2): NAGVMQNPRHLVRRRGQEARLRCSPMKGHSHVYWYRQLPEEGLKFMVYLQKENIIDESGMPKERFSAEFPKEGPSILRIQQVVRGDSAAYFCASSYDQAGTGELFFGEGSRLTVL.

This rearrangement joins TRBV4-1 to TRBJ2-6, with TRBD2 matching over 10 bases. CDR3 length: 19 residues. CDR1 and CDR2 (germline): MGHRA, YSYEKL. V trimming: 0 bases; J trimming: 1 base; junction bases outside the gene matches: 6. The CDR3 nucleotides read TGCGCCAGCAGCCAAGACACTAGCGGGATCGAATCTGGGGCCAACGTCCTGACTTTC. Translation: CASSQDTSGIESGANVLTF.

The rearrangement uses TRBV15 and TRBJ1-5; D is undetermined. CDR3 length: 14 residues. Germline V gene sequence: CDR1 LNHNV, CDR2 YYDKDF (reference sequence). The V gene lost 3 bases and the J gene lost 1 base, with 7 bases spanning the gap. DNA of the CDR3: TGTGCCACCAGCAGTGGGGAGAGCAATCAGCCCCAGCATTTT. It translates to CATSSGESNQPQHF.

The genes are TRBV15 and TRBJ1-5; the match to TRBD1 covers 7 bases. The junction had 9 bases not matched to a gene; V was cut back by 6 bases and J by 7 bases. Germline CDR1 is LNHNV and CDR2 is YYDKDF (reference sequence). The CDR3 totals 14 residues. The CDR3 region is CATSPTGAGQPQHF. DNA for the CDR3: TGTGCCACCAGTCCTACAGGGGCGGGGCAGCCCCAGCATTTT. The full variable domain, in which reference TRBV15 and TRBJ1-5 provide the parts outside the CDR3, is DAMVIQNPRYQVTQFGKPVTLSCSQTLNHNVMYWYQQKSSQAPKLLFHYYDKDFNNEADTPDNFQSRRPNTSFCFLDIRSPGLGDTAMYLCATSPTGAGQPQHFGDGTRLSIL.

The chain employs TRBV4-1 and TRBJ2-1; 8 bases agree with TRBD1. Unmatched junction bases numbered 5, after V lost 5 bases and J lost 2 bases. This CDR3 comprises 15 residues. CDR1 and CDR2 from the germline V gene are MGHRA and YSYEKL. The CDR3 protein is CASSSGQAAYNEQFF. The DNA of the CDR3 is TGCGCCAGCAGCTCGGGACAGGCCGCCTACAATGAGCAGTTCTTC.

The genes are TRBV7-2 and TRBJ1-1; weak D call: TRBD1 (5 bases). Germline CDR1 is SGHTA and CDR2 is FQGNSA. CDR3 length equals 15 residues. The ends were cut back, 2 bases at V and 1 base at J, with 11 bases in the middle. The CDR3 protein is CASSLLGLQNTEAFF. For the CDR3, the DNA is TGTGCCAGCAGCTTACTGGGACTCCAGAACACTGAAGCTTTCTTT.

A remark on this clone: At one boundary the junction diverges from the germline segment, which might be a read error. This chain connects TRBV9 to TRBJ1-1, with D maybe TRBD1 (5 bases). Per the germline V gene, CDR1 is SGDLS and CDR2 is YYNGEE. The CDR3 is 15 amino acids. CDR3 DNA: TGTGCCAGTAGCGGGGCGGAGGGGCTGGACACTGAAGCTTTCTTT. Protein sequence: CASSGAEGLDTEAFF. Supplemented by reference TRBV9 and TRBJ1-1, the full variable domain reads DSGVTQTPKHLITATGQRVTLRCSPRSGDLSVYWYQQSLDQGLQFLIQYYNGEERAKGNILERFSAQQFPDLHSELNLSSLELGDSALYFCASSGAEGLDTEAFFGQGTRLTVV.

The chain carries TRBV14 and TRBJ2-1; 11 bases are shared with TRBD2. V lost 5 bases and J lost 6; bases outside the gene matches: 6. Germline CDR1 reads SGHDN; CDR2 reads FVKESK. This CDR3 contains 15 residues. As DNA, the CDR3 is TGTGCCAGCAGCGCTCTAGCGGGAGGACCCAATGAGCAGTTCTTC. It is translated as CASSALAGGPNEQFF.

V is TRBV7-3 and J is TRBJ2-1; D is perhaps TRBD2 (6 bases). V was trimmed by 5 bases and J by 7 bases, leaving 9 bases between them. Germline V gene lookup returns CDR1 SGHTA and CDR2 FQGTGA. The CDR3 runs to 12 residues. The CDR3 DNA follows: TGTGCCAGCAGCCAGGCGGGGAATGAGCAGTTCTTC. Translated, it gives CASSQAGNEQFF.

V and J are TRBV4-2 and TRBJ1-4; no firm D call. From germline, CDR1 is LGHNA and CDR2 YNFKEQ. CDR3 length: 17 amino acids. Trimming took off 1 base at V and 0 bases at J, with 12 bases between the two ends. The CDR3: CASSQAPTGATNEKLFF. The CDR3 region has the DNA TGTGCCAGCAGCCAAGCCCCGACCGGAGCAACTAATGAAAAACTGTTTTTT.

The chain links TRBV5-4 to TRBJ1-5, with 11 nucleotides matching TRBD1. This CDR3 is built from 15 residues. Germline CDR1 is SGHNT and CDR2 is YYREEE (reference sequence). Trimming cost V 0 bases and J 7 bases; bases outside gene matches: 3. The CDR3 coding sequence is TGTGCCAGCAGCTTGGGGGGACAGGGGGACCAGCCCCAGCATTTT. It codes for CASSLGGQGDQPQHF.

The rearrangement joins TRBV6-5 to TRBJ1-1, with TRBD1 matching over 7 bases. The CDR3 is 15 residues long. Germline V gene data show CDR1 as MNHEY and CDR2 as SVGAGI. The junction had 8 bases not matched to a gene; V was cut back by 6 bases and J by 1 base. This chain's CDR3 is CASRLDRAANTEAFF. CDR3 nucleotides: TGTGCCAGCAGACTCGACAGGGCAGCGAACACTGAAGCTTTCTTT.

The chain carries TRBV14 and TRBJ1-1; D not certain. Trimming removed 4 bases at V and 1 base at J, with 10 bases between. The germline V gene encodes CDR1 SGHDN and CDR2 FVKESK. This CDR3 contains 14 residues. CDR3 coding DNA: TGTGCCAGCAGCCCATGGACTGGGAACACTGAAGCTTTCTTT. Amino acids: CASSPWTGNTEAFF.